Listed here are 3 T cell receptor beta chains from one sample, sequenced in a study of beta chain features in type 1 diabetes. Expressed TCRB transcripts were sequenced because the entire RNA isolate underwent reverse transcription. Libraries were prepared by immunoSEQ multiplex PCR; TCRdb keeps only in-frame clonotypes and omits some of them. The table includes hundreds of thousands of clones, 9.6% detected once. Sequenced material: naive CD4+ T cells from blood. The source of these receptors is a woman under 30 in good health.

The chain links TRBV2 to TRBJ1-6; tentative D call: TRBD1 (6 bases). CDR3 length: 17 residues. Germline V gene sequence: CDR1 SNHLY, CDR2 FYNNEI. Deletions cut 3 bases from V and 10 bases from J, with 22 bases between. CDR3 protein: CASSDNNYGGARSPLHF. The CDR3 bases are TGTGCCAGCAGTGATAATAATTATGGGGGCGCGAGGTCACCCCTCCACTTT.

This chain links TRBV4-2 with TRBJ1-2; tentative D call: TRBD1 (5 bases). This CDR3 region has 17 residues. Looked up from germline, CDR1 is LGHNA and CDR2 is YNFKEQ. The V end was cut by 0 bases, the J end by 5 bases, with 19 bases between. The CDR3 loop reads CASSQEGEVILLYGYTF. The CDR3 DNA follows: TGTGCCAGCAGCCAAGAGGGGGAGGTCATTTTACTGTATGGCTACACCTTC.

This clone was counted a few times. The rearrangement links TRBV6-1 to TRBJ2-3; possible D gene TRBD1, 6 bases. Germline V gene sequence: CDR1 MNHNS, CDR2 SASEGT. The CDR3 runs to 13 residues. V dropped 1 base and J dropped 10 bases, with 12 bases sitting between them. The CDR3 sequence is CASSEGGGSPQYF. The CDR3 coding sequence is TGTGCCAGCAGTGAAGGAGGGGGATCTCCGCAGTATTTT.